Below are 14 T cell receptor beta chains sequenced from a single sample in a study of blood T cell repertoires in COVID-19. The protocol was immunoSEQ multiplex PCR, while the TCRdb copy is restricted to in-frame clones and leaves out a portion. The table shows over 70,000 clones, with about 86% occurring only once. The sequencing sample was made of peripheral blood. The receptors originated from a human donor in a cohort sampled during active COVID-19.

The J gene is TRBJ2-5, the V gene TRBV7-6, with 13 bases that match TRBD2. With V trimmed by 0 bases and J by 7 bases, 5 bases remained unmatched. The germline V gene encodes CDR1 SGHVS and CDR2 FNYEAQ. The CDR3 has 16 amino acids. CDR3 residues: CASSLALAGGPGTQYF. As DNA, the CDR3 is TGTGCCAGCAGCTTAGCACTAGCGGGAGGGCCGGGGACCCAGTACTTC. Supplemented by reference TRBV7-6 and TRBJ2-5, the full variable domain reads GAGVSQSPRYKVTKRGQDVALRCDPISGHVSLYWYRQALGQGPEFLTYFNYEAQQDKSGLPNDRFSAERPEGSISTLTIQRTEQRDSAMYRCASSLALAGGPGTQYFGPGTRLLVL.

This sequence joins TRBV3-1 (or the pseudogene TRBV3-2) and TRBJ1-2; 8 positions match TRBD1. This CDR3 has 12 amino acids. The V gene's germline CDR1 is LGHDT and CDR2 YNNKEL (reference sequence). J gave up 8 bases and V 8 bases, and 7 bases lay outside the gene matches. CDR3 residues: CASGSGGGGYTF. CDR3 in DNA: TGTGCCAGCGGTTCAGGGGGCGGGGGCTACACCTTC.

This clone was counted a single time. CDR3 residues: CASKWGRDTEAFF. The CDR3 coding sequence is TGTGCCAGCAAATGGGGCAGGGACACTGAAGCTTTCTTT. The chain carries TRBV6-5 and TRBJ1-1; tentatively, D is TRBD1 (5 bases). V was pared by 7 bases and J by 3 bases, with 12 bases between. This CDR3 contains 13 residues. CDR1 MNHEY and CDR2 SVGAGI come from the germline V gene.

This chain links TRBV27 with TRBJ2-1; 12 positions agree with TRBD2. Germline V gene data show CDR1 as MNHEY and CDR2 as SMNVEV (reference sequence). The CDR3 extends over 15 amino acids. Germline trimming cut 4 bases from V and 4 bases from J; bases unmatched to any gene: 2. The CDR3 protein is CASSYLAGGYNEQFF. The CDR3 DNA follows: TGTGCCAGCAGTTATCTAGCGGGGGGGTACAATGAGCAGTTCTTC.

CDR3 sequence: CASSLRRAGLATNEKLFF. CDR3 DNA: TGTGCCAGCAGCTTAAGACGGGCAGGGTTGGCAACTAATGAAAAACTGTTTTTT. The rearrangement uses TRBV7-2 and TRBJ1-4, with D tentatively TRBD1 (5 bases). The CDR3 length is 18 residues. Trimming removed 2 bases from V and 0 bases from J, with 16 bases in between. CDR1 and CDR2 from the germline V gene are SGHTA and FQGNSA.

The sample holds one count of this clone. This rearrangement joins TRBV11-2 to TRBJ2-7; no firm D call. Germline CDR1 reads SGHAT; CDR2 reads FQNNGV. Between the trimmed V and J ends, which lost 2 bases and 1 base, there was a span of 6 bases. CDR3 length: 13 residues. The CDR3, as DNA: TGTGCCAGCAGCTTACTTCAGTCCTACGAGCAGTACTTC. This sequence encodes CASSLLQSYEQYF.

A few counts support this clone. This rearrangement joins TRBV5-4 to TRBJ1-2; 11 bases align to TRBD1. There are 14 residues in the CDR3. Germline-derived CDR1 and CDR2 are SGHNT and YYREEE (reference sequence). Losses at the gene ends were 4 bases for V and 3 bases for J; bases not matched to a gene: 2. In DNA form, the CDR3 reads TGTGCCAGCAGCCGGGACAGGGGGGACTATGGCTACACCTTC. The encoded protein is CASSRDRGDYGYTF.

The chain links TRBV20-1 to TRBJ1-2; possibly TRBD1 for D (6 bases). The CDR3 is 12 residues long. The V gene's germline CDR1 is DFQATT and CDR2 SNEGSKA (reference sequence). V dropped 3 bases and J dropped 8 bases, with 13 bases sitting between them. CDR3 amino acids: CSASTDQGGYTF. CDR3 coding DNA: TGCAGTGCTAGTACGGATCAGGGGGGCTACACCTTC.

This chain uses TRBV29-1 with TRBJ2-3; 11 positions agree with TRBD2. Looked up from germline, CDR1 is SQVTM and CDR2 is ANQGSEA. The junction had 11 bases not matched to a gene; V was cut back by 7 bases and J by 5 bases. There are 15 residues in the CDR3. CDR3: CSAAASGGRGDTQYF. The CDR3 DNA sequence: TGCAGCGCCGCGGCTAGCGGGGGGCGTGGAGATACGCAGTATTTT.

The chain employs TRBV12-5 and TRBJ2-2; 9 nucleotides agree with TRBD1. Trimming took 1 base from V and 0 from J; bases not matched to a gene: 0. Germline V gives CDR1 LGHNT, CDR2 FRNRAP. The CDR3 runs to 16 residues. CDR3 in DNA: TGTGCTAGTGGTTTGGGGGACAGGGCGAACACCGGGGAGCTGTTTTTT. This sequence encodes CASGLGDRANTGELFF.

The chain joins TRBV5-1 to TRBJ2-7; possible D gene TRBD2, 5 bases. Germline-derived CDR1 and CDR2 are SGHRS and YFSETQ. Trimming took 1 base from V and 6 from J, leaving 14 bases between them. This CDR3 has 14 amino acids. The CDR3, as DNA: TGCGCCAGCAGCTTGAGTGGGGATGCGGGCGAGCAGTACTTC. Protein: CASSLSGDAGEQYF.

This chain joins TRBV25-1 and TRBJ1-4, with TRBD1 matching over 7 bases. CDR1 is MGHDK and CDR2 is SYGVNS in the germline V gene. The ends lost 2 bases at V and 8 bases at J; junction bases unmatched: 5. This CDR3 spans 14 amino acids. The CDR3: CASSEVDRAEKLFF. The CDR3 DNA reads TGTGCCAGCAGTGAAGTCGACAGGGCCGAAAAACTGTTTTTT. The complete variable domain, with remaining parts taken from reference TRBV25-1 and TRBJ1-4, reads EADIYQTPRYLVIGTGKKITLECSQTMGHDKMYWYQQDPGMELHLIHYSYGVNSTEKGDLSSESTVSRIRTEHFPLTLESARPSHTSQYLCASSEVDRAEKLFFGSGTQLSVL.

J is TRBJ2-2 and V is TRBV5-4; 7 nucleotides align to TRBD2. Germline V gene data show CDR1 as SGHNT and CDR2 as YYREEE (reference sequence). This CDR3 has 15 residues. The ends lost 0 bases at V and 6 bases at J; junction bases unmatched: 5. CDR3 nucleotide sequence: TGTGCCAGCAGCTTGGCCTCAGGACTAGCCGGGGAGCTGTTTTTT. Its protein product is CASSLASGLAGELFF.

The chain combines TRBV6-2 or TRBV6-3 with TRBJ1-2, with D possibly TRBD1 on 6 matching bases. V was shortened by 1 base and J by 8 bases, with 17 bases between the two germline ends. Germline values: CDR1 MNHEY, CDR2 SVGEGT. The CDR3 is made up of 15 amino acids. This CDR3 is CASSYLTGRGGGYTF. CDR3 bases: TGTGCCAGCAGTTACTTAACCGGCCGGGGGGGCGGCTACACCTTC.